This T cell receptor (beta chain) comes out of a study of blood T cell repertoires in COVID-19. V was shortened by 3 bases and J by 2 bases, with 5 bases between the two germline ends. This CDR3 spans 13 amino acids. CDR1 LGHDT and CDR2 YNNKEL come from the germline V gene (reference sequence). Sequencing used immunoSEQ multiplex PCR; TCRdb keeps in-frame clones, though not all of them. The sample lists roughly 170,000 clones; roughly 79% were seen once. On this clone itself: The same CDR3 is also encoded by other DNA sequences in this sample.

The J gene is TRBJ1-5, the V gene TRBV3-1 (or the pseudogene TRBV3-2); D is uncertain. The TCR sequence derives from a woman aged 70-85 years with acute or convalescent COVID-19. The sample taken for sequencing was peripheral blood. The CDR3 here is CASSQGGNQPQHF. Written as DNA, the CDR3 is TGTGCCAGCAGCCAGGGAGGCAATCAGCCCCAGCATTTT.